Listed below are T cell receptor beta chains from one sample, sequenced in a study of blood T cell repertoires in COVID-19. The protocol was immunoSEQ multiplex PCR, while the TCRdb copy is restricted to in-frame clones and leaves out a portion. The sample has fewer than 200,000 clones, approximately 86% seen once. Source material: peripheral blood. These receptors came from a man aged 60 to 69 who had recovered from COVID-19. CDR3s include the opening cysteine and the closing phenylalanine or tryptophan. The D gene is left open where the match is weak. Clone size is stated in some rows and not others, as once, few, many or a class when expanded.

d_gene: TRBD2
j_gene: TRBJ2-7
abundance: -
v_gene: TRBV4-2
CDR3aa: CASSQVTSGGRALYEQYF
CDR3nt: TGTGCCAGCAGCCAAGTAACTAGCGGGGGAAGGGCCCTATACGAGCAGTACTTC

d_gene: TRBD1
j_gene: TRBJ2-5
abundance: many
v_gene: TRBV29-1
CDR3aa: CSVEQGQGVETQYF
CDR3nt: TGCAGCGTTGAACAGGGACAGGGGGTAGAGACCCAGTACTTC

d_gene: -
j_gene: TRBJ1-5
abundance: -
v_gene: TRBV10-3
CDR3aa: CAISRTGSNQPQHF
CDR3nt: TGTGCCATAAGTCGAACAGGAAGCAATCAGCCCCAGCATTTT

d_gene: -
j_gene: TRBJ1-4
abundance: few
v_gene: TRBV12-1
CDR3aa: CASSLSTLSDPRRNEKLFF
CDR3nt: TGTGCCAGCAGCTTGTCAACCTTATCCGACCCGCGGCGGAATGAAAAACTGTTTTTT

d_gene: -
j_gene: TRBJ1-5
abundance: -
v_gene: TRBV19
CDR3aa: CASSILQGMGGSNQPQHF
CDR3nt: TGTGCCAGTAGTATCCTACAGGGAATGGGAGGGAGCAATCAGCCCCAGCATTTT

d_gene: -
j_gene: TRBJ1-4
abundance: -
v_gene: TRBV7-2
CDR3aa: CASSYTGSTNEKLFF
CDR3nt: TGTGCCAGCAGCTACACAGGGTCAACTAATGAAAAACTGTTTTTT

d_gene: TRBD2
j_gene: TRBJ2-2
abundance: -
v_gene: TRBV9
CDR3aa: CASSPRSRGVNTGELFF
CDR3nt: TGTGCCAGCAGCCCCCGCTCCCGGGGGGTAAACACCGGGGAGCTGTTTTTT

d_gene: TRBD1
j_gene: TRBJ2-3
abundance: few
v_gene: TRBV2
CDR3aa: CASSVDRPSSTDTQYF
CDR3nt: TGTGCCAGCAGTGTGGACAGGCCATCTAGCACAGATACGCAGTATTTT

d_gene: -
j_gene: TRBJ2-5
abundance: -
v_gene: TRBV21-1
CDR3aa: CASSKSPPNSGALMETQYF
CDR3nt: TGTGCCAGCAGCAAATCCCCTCCTAACTCAGGGGCCCTAATGGAGACCCAGTACTTC

d_gene: TRBD2
j_gene: TRBJ2-3
abundance: -
v_gene: TRBV6-5
CDR3aa: CASRATSGVADTQYF
CDR3nt: TGTGCCAGCAGGGCAACTAGCGGGGTGGCAGATACGCAGTATTTT

d_gene: -
j_gene: TRBJ2-2
abundance: -
v_gene: TRBV6-6
CDR3aa: CASSPPTGTGELFF
CDR3nt: TGTGCCAGCAGTCCCCCGACGGGCACCGGGGAGCTGTTTTTT

d_gene: TRBD1
j_gene: TRBJ2-1
abundance: -
v_gene: TRBV3-1/TRBV3-2
CDR3aa: CASSQGPGQGANEQFF
CDR3nt: TGTGCCAGCAGCCAAGGACCGGGACAGGGGGCAAATGAGCAGTTCTTC

d_gene: -
j_gene: TRBJ1-1
abundance: -
v_gene: TRBV5-1
CDR3aa: CASSIKLMNTEAFF
CDR3nt: TGCGCCAGCAGCATCAAGCTAATGAACACTGAAGCTTTCTTT

d_gene: TRBD1
j_gene: TRBJ1-2
abundance: -
v_gene: TRBV9
CDR3aa: CASSAGAGQGGVYGYTF
CDR3nt: TGTGCCAGCAGCGCCGGTGCCGGACAGGGAGGCGTCTATGGCTACACCTTC

d_gene: TRBD1
j_gene: TRBJ1-4
abundance: -
v_gene: TRBV7-9
CDR3aa: CASSPGDRVDEKLFF
CDR3nt: TGTGCCAGCAGCCCCGGGGACAGGGTTGACGAAAAACTGTTTTTT

d_gene: -
j_gene: TRBJ2-1
abundance: -
v_gene: TRBV3-1/TRBV3-2
CDR3aa: CASKNGWQGTYNEQFF
CDR3nt: TGTGCCAGCAAGAATGGGTGGCAGGGAACCTACAATGAGCAGTTCTTC

d_gene: TRBD2
j_gene: TRBJ2-3
abundance: -
v_gene: TRBV9
CDR3aa: CASSVEAGVNPTDTQYF
CDR3nt: TGTGCCAGCAGCGTAGAGGCGGGGGTAAATCCCACAGATACGCAGTATTTT

d_gene: TRBD2
j_gene: TRBJ2-5
abundance: -
v_gene: TRBV6-5
CDR3aa: CASSRGLAGALTQYF
CDR3nt: TGTGCCAGCAGCCGTGGACTAGCGGGAGCTTTAACCCAGTACTTC

d_gene: -
j_gene: TRBJ1-2
abundance: -
v_gene: TRBV19
CDR3aa: CASSILPGAYGYTF
CDR3nt: TGTGCCAGTAGTATATTGCCAGGGGCCTATGGCTACACCTTC

d_gene: TRBD1
j_gene: TRBJ1-1
abundance: -
v_gene: TRBV19
CDR3aa: CASSIVGDRGRWEAFF
CDR3nt: TGTGCCAGTAGTATAGTCGGGGACAGGGGTCGCTGGGAAGCTTTCTTT

d_gene: TRBD2
j_gene: TRBJ2-3
abundance: once
v_gene: TRBV5-4
CDR3aa: CASSLAGSTDTQYF
CDR3nt: TGTGCCAGCTCCCTAGCGGGGAGCACAGATACGCAGTATTTT

d_gene: TRBD2
j_gene: TRBJ2-3
abundance: few
v_gene: TRBV29-1
CDR3aa: CSVSSGGTDTQYF
CDR3nt: TGCAGCGTTTCTAGCGGGGGTACAGATACGCAGTATTTT

d_gene: -
j_gene: TRBJ2-2
abundance: -
v_gene: TRBV4-1
CDR3aa: CASSPRGGGNTGELFF
CDR3nt: TGCGCCAGCAGCCCCAGGGGCGGGGGGAACACCGGGGAGCTGTTTTTT

d_gene: TRBD2
j_gene: TRBJ2-1
abundance: -
v_gene: TRBV5-4
CDR3aa: CASSPPGGYNEQFF
CDR3nt: TGTGCCAGCAGCCCCCCGGGGGGCTACAATGAGCAGTTCTTC

d_gene: -
j_gene: TRBJ2-5
abundance: -
v_gene: TRBV21-1
CDR3aa: CASSPPEGGETQYF
CDR3nt: TGTGCCAGCAGCCCCCCGGAGGGAGGAGAGACCCAGTACTTC